The next 14 T cell receptor beta chains were all read from a single sample in a study of blood T cell repertoires in COVID-19. Clones were read by immunoSEQ multiplex PCR, and TCRdb kept only the in-frame ones, dropping some. The table records 90,000 to 100,000 clones, more than 65% of them present only once. The sequenced sample consisted of peripheral blood. Source of these receptors: a woman at least 80 years old with acute or convalescent COVID-19.

The gene calls are TRBV9 and TRBJ2-3, with 9 bases lining up with TRBD2. This CDR3 has 16 residues. Germline trimming cut 0 bases from V and 5 bases from J; bases unmatched to any gene: 7. Germline CDR1 and CDR2: SGDLS and YYNGEE. The CDR3 sequence is CASSVGAGGEGDTQYF. CDR3 DNA sequence: TGTGCCAGCAGCGTAGGTGCGGGAGGGGAGGGAGATACGCAGTATTTT. Supplemented by reference TRBV9 and TRBJ2-3, the full variable domain reads DSGVTQTPKHLITATGQRVTLRCSPRSGDLSVYWYQQSLDQGLQFLIQYYNGEERAKGNILERFSAQQFPDLHSELNLSSLELGDSALYFCASSVGAGGEGDTQYFGPGTRLTVL.

The chain combines TRBV7-6 with TRBJ1-2; a weak D match, TRBD1 (5 bases). Germline V gene lookup returns CDR1 SGHVS and CDR2 FNYEAQ. The CDR3 extends over 13 amino acids. V was trimmed by 6 bases and J by 6 bases, leaving 14 bases between them. This CDR3 is CASSSGWRDGYTF. The CDR3 DNA sequence: TGTGCCAGCAGTTCAGGGTGGAGGGATGGCTACACCTTC.

J is TRBJ1-1 and V is TRBV7-2, with TRBD1 as a possible D gene (5 bases). The CDR3 is 16 residues long. Germline assignment: CDR1 SGHTA and CDR2 FQGNSA. V gave up 5 bases and J gave up 5 bases, with 21 bases separating them. This CDR3 is CASSPYEQGGRTEAFF. The CDR3 DNA follows: TGTGCCAGCAGCCCTTACGAGCAGGGAGGTAGGACTGAAGCTTTCTTT.

The sample holds a few counts of this clone. The chain uses TRBV6-2 or TRBV6-3 and TRBJ1-1, with D perhaps matching TRBD1 (6 bases). CDR1 MNHEY and CDR2 SVGEGT come from the germline V gene. The length of the CDR3 is 14 residues. Trimming took 5 bases from V and 1 from J, leaving 11 bases between them. CDR3 nucleotides: TGTGCCAGCAGTCGGACAGTCAGGAACACTGAAGCTTTCTTT. Residues: CASSRTVRNTEAFF.

The chain is built from TRBV24-1 and TRBJ1-2; 7 nucleotides agree with TRBD1. With V trimmed by 3 bases and J by 6 bases, 15 bases remained unmatched. Germline CDR1 KGHDR, CDR2 SFDVKD. The CDR3 length is 17 residues. Here the CDR3 DNA reads TGTGCCACCAGTGATCGACGGACAGGCCTCTGGATTGATGGCTACACCTTC. Its protein product is CATSDRRTGLWIDGYTF.

V and J are TRBV7-9 and TRBJ1-4; a weak D match, TRBD1 (6 bases). This CDR3 is built from 16 residues. V lost 5 bases to trimming and J lost 3 bases, with 16 bases between them. Per the germline V gene, CDR1 is SEHNR and CDR2 is FQNEAQ (reference sequence). The CDR3 sequence: CASSHRTESSNEKLFF. CDR3 coding DNA: TGTGCCAGCAGCCACCGGACAGAATCTTCTAATGAAAAACTGTTTTTT.

The chain employs TRBV7-8 and TRBJ2-3; weak D call: TRBD2 (6 bases). Germline values: CDR1 SGHVS, CDR2 FQNEAQ. The CDR3 is 16 amino acids. V gave up 0 bases and J gave up 3 bases, with 13 bases separating them. The CDR3 bases are TGTGCCAGCAGCTTAGCGACGGGGGAGAGGACAGATACGCAGTATTTT. Its translation: CASSLATGERTDTQYF.

The V and J genes are TRBV6-6 and TRBJ1-1; no firm D call. The CDR3 contains 12 residues. Between the trimmed V and J ends, which lost 8 bases and 4 bases, there was a span of 11 bases. Germline V CDR1 and CDR2: MNHNY, SVGAGI (reference sequence). CDR3 sequence reads: CASVIRSTEAFF. The CDR3 DNA reads TGTGCCAGCGTCATTAGGAGCACTGAAGCTTTCTTT.

The chain joins TRBV20-1 to TRBJ2-5; no clear D. The CDR3 has 11 amino acids. The V and J ends lost 2 bases and 7 bases respectively, with 8 bases between them. Germline CDR1 is DFQATT and CDR2 is SNEGSKA (reference sequence). The CDR3 nucleotides read TGCAGTGCTAGAAAGTCCGGGACCCAGTACTTC. Protein sequence: CSARKSGTQYF.

This chain joins TRBV5-6 and TRBJ2-2, with 12 nucleotides matching TRBD1. V lost 4 bases, J lost 4 bases, and 5 bases stayed unmatched. CDR1 and CDR2 (germline): SGHDT, YYEEEE. The CDR3 has 16 amino acids. CDR3 bases: TGTGCCAGCAGCGGGGACAGGGGGCGAGGCACCGGGGAGCTGTTTTTT. This translates into CASSGDRGRGTGELFF.

In this sample, this clone turned up a few times. The CDR3 nucleotides read TGTGCCAGCAGTGAATTTCGGTACACCTTC. Its translation: CASSEFRYTF. This rearrangement joins TRBV2 to TRBJ1-2, with D hard to call. Trimming took off 2 bases at V and 11 bases at J, with 6 bases between the two ends. Germline assignment: CDR1 SNHLY and CDR2 FYNNEI. This CDR3 is built from 10 residues. The whole variable domain, filled in from reference TRBV2 and TRBJ1-2, reads EPEVTQTPSHQVTQMGQEVILRCVPISNHLYFYWYRQILGQKVEFLVSFYNNEISEKSEIFDDQFSVERPDGSNFTLKIRSTKLEDSAMYFCASSEFRYTFGSGTRLTVV.

This clone was seen only a few times. The V call is TRBV4-3, the J call TRBJ1-5; TRBD1 is a possible D gene (6 bases). Trimming removed 0 bases at V and 9 bases at J, with 21 bases between. CDR3 length: 17 amino acids. Germline CDR1 LGHNA, CDR2 YSLEER. The CDR3 protein is CASSQDWGYGGAWPQHF. The CDR3 DNA reads as TGCGCCAGCAGCCAAGATTGGGGCTACGGGGGGGCTTGGCCCCAGCATTTT.

The chain has TRBV18 and TRBJ1-6; 7 nucleotides agree with TRBD1. The V segment lost 5 bases and the J segment 5 bases; nucleotides outside the gene matches: 3. The CDR3 extends over 14 amino acids. Germline V gene data show CDR1 as KGHSH and CDR2 as LQKENI. The CDR3 region is CASSITGDNSPLHF. CDR3 coding DNA: TGTGCCAGCTCAATCACAGGGGATAATTCACCCCTCCACTTT. Based on the CDR3 plus reference TRBV18 and TRBJ1-6, the full variable domain is NAGVMQNPRHLVRRRGQEARLRCSPMKGHSHVYWYRQLPEEGLKFMVYLQKENIIDESGMPKERFSAEFPKEGPSILRIQQVVRGDSAAYFCASSITGDNSPLHFGNGTRLTVT.

The chain is built from TRBV20-1 and TRBJ2-1; TRBD2 might be the D (6 bases). The CDR3 extends over 11 amino acids. Looked up from germline, CDR1 is DFQATT and CDR2 is SNEGSKA (reference sequence). The ends were cut back, 4 bases at V and 12 bases at J, with 13 bases in the middle. CDR3 in amino acids: CSANLGGGQFF. As DNA, the CDR3 is TGCAGTGCTAACCTGGGGGGTGGGCAGTTCTTC.